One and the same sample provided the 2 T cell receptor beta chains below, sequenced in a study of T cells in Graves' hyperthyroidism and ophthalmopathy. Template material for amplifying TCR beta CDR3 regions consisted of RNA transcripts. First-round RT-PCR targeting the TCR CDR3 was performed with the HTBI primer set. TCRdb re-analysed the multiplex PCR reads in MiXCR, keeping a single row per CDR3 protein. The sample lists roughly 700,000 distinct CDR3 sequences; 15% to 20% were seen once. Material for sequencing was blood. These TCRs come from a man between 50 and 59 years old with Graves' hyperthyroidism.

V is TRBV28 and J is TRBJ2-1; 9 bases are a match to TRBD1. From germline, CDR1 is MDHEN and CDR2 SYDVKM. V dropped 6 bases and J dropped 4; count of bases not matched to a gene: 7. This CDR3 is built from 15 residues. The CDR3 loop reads CASRKGQGSYNEQFF. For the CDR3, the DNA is TGTGCCAGCAGGAAGGGACAGGGTTCGTACAATGAGCAGTTCTTC.

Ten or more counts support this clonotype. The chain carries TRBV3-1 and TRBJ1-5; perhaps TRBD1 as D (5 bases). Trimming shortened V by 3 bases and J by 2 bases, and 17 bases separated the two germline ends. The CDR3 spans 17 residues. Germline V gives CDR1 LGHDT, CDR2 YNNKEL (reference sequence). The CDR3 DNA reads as TGTGCCAGCAGCCAGAAGCCTACAGGCGTGGGCAATCAGCCCCAGCATTTT. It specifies CASSQKPTGVGNQPQHF.